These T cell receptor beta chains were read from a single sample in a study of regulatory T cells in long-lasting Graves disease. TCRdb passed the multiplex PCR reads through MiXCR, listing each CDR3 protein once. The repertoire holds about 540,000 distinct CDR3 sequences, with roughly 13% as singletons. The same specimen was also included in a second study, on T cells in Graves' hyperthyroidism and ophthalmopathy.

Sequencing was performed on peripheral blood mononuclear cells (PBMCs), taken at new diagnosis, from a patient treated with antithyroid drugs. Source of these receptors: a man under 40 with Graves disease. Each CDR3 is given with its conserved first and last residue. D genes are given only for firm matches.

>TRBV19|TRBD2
CAVWSGRGTGELFF
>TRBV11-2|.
CASSFIAGELFF
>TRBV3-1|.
CASSQEYRNYNEQFF
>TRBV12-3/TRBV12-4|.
CASSSQIGMGEQFF
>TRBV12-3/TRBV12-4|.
CASSFSGVVTDTQYF
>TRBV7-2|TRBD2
CASSSFGLAGGSTDTQYF
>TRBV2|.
CASRGSAQETQYF
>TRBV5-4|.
CASRPVARGTEAFF
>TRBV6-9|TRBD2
CASSYGGLGTDTQYF
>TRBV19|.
CASSQFPGTETYEQYF
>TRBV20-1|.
CSASQLRGWETQYF
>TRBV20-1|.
CSARDRNYIEGSNEQFF
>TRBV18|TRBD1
CASSPRTGTPEAFF
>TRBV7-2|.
CASSLASVAIIPYEQYF
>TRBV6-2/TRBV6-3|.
CASSPSEETQYF
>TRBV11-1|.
CASSLVQGVPTEAFF
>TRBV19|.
CASSMGPEYEQFF
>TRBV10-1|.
CASSGGSSPDEQYF
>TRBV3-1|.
CASSIGTRPFSGANVLTF
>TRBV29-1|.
CSVDFPWTRFQETQYF
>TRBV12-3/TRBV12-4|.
CASRPGHSYEQYF
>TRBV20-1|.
CSAKLLGQILSYGYTF
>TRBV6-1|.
CASSPQDSTDTQYF
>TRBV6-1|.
CASSKGSSRYTF
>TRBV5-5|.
CASSSHGGALGETQYF
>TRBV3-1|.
CASSFEGGQETQYF
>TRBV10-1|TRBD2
CASSPAGGYEQYF
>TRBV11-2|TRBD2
CASSLIAGSYEQYF
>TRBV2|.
CASNIGDYEQYF
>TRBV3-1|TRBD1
CASSQDGQGADQPQHF